These 26 T cell receptor beta chains were all obtained from the same sample, sequenced in a study of lymphopenia after photon versus proton radiotherapy. Clones were read by immunoSEQ multiplex PCR, and TCRdb kept only the in-frame ones, dropping some. The sample lists tens of thousands of clones, around 83% occurring once. The sample here was peripheral blood, taken from a patient treated with proton-based radiotherapy. These receptors were collected from a woman aged 70 to 79 with pancreatic cancer. Some clones in this sample may be carry-over from other donors' samples.

The rearrangement links TRBV5-1 to TRBJ1-3, with TRBD1 as a possible D gene (5 bases). V was trimmed by 0 bases and J by 0 bases, leaving 10 bases between them. CDR3 length equals 16 residues. CDR1 and CDR2 from the germline V gene are SGHRS and YFSETQ. The CDR3 loop reads CASSLEGTHSGNTIYF. The CDR3 coding sequence is TGCGCCAGCAGCTTGGAAGGGACTCACTCTGGAAACACCATATATTTT.

The V gene is TRBV6-1, the J gene TRBJ2-5, with 8 nucleotides matching TRBD1. V shed 6 bases and J 2 bases; nucleotides not matched to a gene: 8. Germline CDR1 and CDR2: MNHNS and SASEGT. The CDR3 is 15 amino acids. The CDR3 DNA reads as TGTGCCAGCAGGAAGACAGGGGAAGAGCAAGAGACCCAGTACTTC. As protein: CASRKTGEEQETQYF.

The genes are TRBV6-1 and TRBJ2-1; 12 nucleotides line up with TRBD2. Trimming took 6 bases from V and 7 from J; bases not matched to a gene: 4. CDR1 and CDR2 (germline): MNHNS, SASEGT. The CDR3 totals 14 residues. In nucleotides, the CDR3 is TGTGCCAGCAGCCTAGCGGGAGGGCCGAATGAGCAGTTCTTC. Amino acid sequence: CASSLAGGPNEQFF.

V gene TRBV6-6 combines with J gene TRBJ1-2; tentative D call: TRBD1 (5 bases). The ends were cut back, 6 bases at V and 10 bases at J, with 18 bases in the middle. From germline, CDR1 is MNHNY and CDR2 SVGAGI (reference sequence). This CDR3 comprises 13 residues. This CDR3 is CASSPRETGLYTF. The CDR3 DNA reads as TGTGCCAGCAGCCCCAGGGAGACCGGGCTCTACACCTTC.

The V call is TRBV27, the J call TRBJ1-4, with TRBD1 matching 7 bases. V dropped 6 bases and J dropped 6; count of bases not matched to a gene: 10. The CDR3 is made up of 15 amino acids. The germline V gene has CDR1 MNHEY and CDR2 SMNVEV (reference sequence). CDR3 protein: CASSPFDRVDEKLFF. The CDR3 DNA sequence: TGTGCCAGCAGCCCCTTTGACAGGGTGGATGAAAAACTGTTTTTT.

CDR3 residues: CASSLGAAATNEKLFF. The CDR3 nucleotides are TGTGCCAGCAGCTTAGGGGCAGCGGCAACTAATGAAAAACTGTTTTTT. The rearrangement links TRBV5-4 to TRBJ1-4, with a possible D match to TRBD1 (5 bases). The CDR3 runs 16 residues. CDR1 and CDR2 (germline): SGHNT, YYREEE (reference sequence). V lost 2 bases and J lost 0, with 11 bases in between.

V is TRBV18 and J is TRBJ2-4, with 10 bases aligning to TRBD2. Germline CDR1 KGHSH, CDR2 LQKENI. The CDR3 runs to 17 residues. Trimming removed 0 bases from V and 2 bases from J; junction bases left unmatched: 4. The CDR3 sequence is CASSPPGLAPSKNIQYF. DNA for the CDR3: TGTGCCAGCTCACCACCGGGACTAGCGCCCTCCAAAAACATTCAGTACTTC.

The chain combines TRBV5-1 with TRBJ2-1; 9 positions match TRBD2. Germline V gene sequence: CDR1 SGHRS, CDR2 YFSETQ. There are 15 residues in the CDR3. With 5 bases clipped from V and 7 bases from J, the junction kept 10 bases outside the gene matches. The CDR3 sequence is CASSPLAGRGNEQFF. As DNA, the CDR3 is TGCGCCAGCAGTCCCCTAGCGGGAAGAGGTAATGAGCAGTTCTTC.

This chain uses TRBV7-6 with TRBJ2-7; D is uncertain. V was pared by 5 bases and J by 0 bases, with 8 bases between. CDR1 and CDR2 from the germline V gene are SGHVS and FNYEAQ. This CDR3 spans 13 amino acids. CDR3: CASSALDSYEQYF. The CDR3 DNA reads as TGTGCCAGCAGCGCACTGGACTCCTACGAGCAGTACTTC. Together with reference TRBV7-6 and TRBJ2-7, the CDR3 gives the full variable domain: GAGVSQSPRYKVTKRGQDVALRCDPISGHVSLYWYRQALGQGPEFLTYFNYEAQQDKSGLPNDRFSAERPEGSISTLTIQRTEQRDSAMYRCASSALDSYEQYFGPGTRLTVT.

J is TRBJ2-1 and V is TRBV19; D possibly matches TRBD1 or TRBD2 (5 bases each). The CDR3 totals 14 residues. Germline V lookup: CDR1 LNHDA, CDR2 SQIVND (reference sequence). V was shortened by 3 bases and J by 5 bases, with 11 bases between the two germline ends. CDR3 amino acids: CASSMVGAHNEQFF. For the CDR3, the DNA is TGTGCCAGTAGTATGGTCGGGGCGCACAATGAGCAGTTCTTC.

This chain links TRBV30 with TRBJ1-6, with 9 positions matching TRBD1. The junction had 4 bases not matched to a gene; V was cut back by 3 bases and J by 7 bases. Germline CDR1 and CDR2: GTSNPN and SVGIG (reference sequence). There are 14 residues in the CDR3. CDR3 in amino acids: CAWSLGQGNSPLHF. The CDR3 region has the DNA TGTGCCTGGAGCCTGGGACAGGGAAATTCACCCCTCCACTTT.

The chain is built from TRBV7-8 and TRBJ2-5; no definite D call. Trimming cost V 3 bases and J 1 base, with 9 bases left between them. The CDR3 spans 14 residues. Germline loops: CDR1 SGHVS, CDR2 FQNEAQ. CDR3 DNA: TGTGCCAGCAGCTTCCGACGGTCCCAAGAGACCCAGTACTTC. It yields the protein CASSFRRSQETQYF.

V gene TRBV19 combines with J gene TRBJ2-7, with 7 nucleotides matching TRBD2. V shed 4 bases, J shed 7 bases, and the junction held 10 bases outside the gene matches. The germline CDR1 and CDR2 sequences are LNHDA and SQIVND (reference sequence). This CDR3 has 14 residues. The CDR3 is CASSTQGGAVEQYF. The CDR3 coding sequence is TGTGCCAGTAGTACGCAGGGAGGGGCTGTGGAGCAGTACTTC. Full variable domain (missing parts from reference TRBV19 and TRBJ2-7): DGGITQSPKYLFRKEGQNVTLSCEQNLNHDAMYWYRQDPGQGLRLIYYSQIVNDFQKGDIAEGYSVSREKKESFPLTVTSAQKNPTAFYLCASSTQGGAVEQYFGPGTRLTVT.

This chain uses TRBV5-4 with TRBJ2-3, with a possible D match to TRBD1 (6 bases). Germline CDR1 SGHNT, CDR2 YYREEE (reference sequence). The CDR3 totals 15 residues. Trimming removed 0 bases from V and 3 bases from J, with 11 bases in between. CDR3 sequence reads: CASSLEAGATDTQYF. DNA of the CDR3: TGTGCCAGCAGCTTGGAGGCAGGGGCGACAGATACGCAGTATTTT. Complete variable domain (other parts from reference TRBV5-4 and TRBJ2-3): ETGVTQSPTHLIKTRGQQVTLRCSSQSGHNTVSWYQQALGQGPQFIFQYYREEENGRGNFPPRFSGLQFPNYSSELNVNALELDDSALYLCASSLEAGATDTQYFGPGTRLTVL.

The chain links TRBV6-1 to TRBJ1-1, with D possibly matching TRBD1 (5 bases). This CDR3 is 13 amino acids long. Trimming took 6 bases from V and 1 from J, leaving 9 bases between them. Germline CDR1 and CDR2: MNHNS and SASEGT. Here the CDR3 DNA reads TGTGCCAGCAGGCAGGGAGCGAACACTGAAGCTTTCTTT. As protein: CASRQGANTEAFF.

CDR3: CASSPTHVYEQYF. The CDR3 DNA reads as TGTGCCAGCAGTCCAACCCATGTCTACGAGCAGTACTTC. V and J are TRBV27 and TRBJ2-7; D remains unclear. The CDR3 is made up of 13 amino acids. The V gene's germline CDR1 is MNHEY and CDR2 SMNVEV (reference sequence). The V gene lost 5 bases and the J gene lost 3 bases, with 11 bases spanning the gap.

The rearrangement links TRBV7-2 to TRBJ2-1; D is unresolved. CDR1 and CDR2 from the germline V gene are SGHTA and FQGNSA. The V end was cut by 2 bases, the J end by 0 bases, with 11 bases between. The CDR3 extends over 16 amino acids. Written as DNA, the CDR3 is TGTGCCAGCAGCTTACTCCGGGCCTCCTCCTACAATGAGCAGTTCTTC. It translates to CASSLLRASSYNEQFF.

The rearrangement uses TRBV5-4 and TRBJ1-1; TRBD1 aligns across 7 bases. CDR1 SGHNT and CDR2 YYREEE come from the germline V gene (reference sequence). With 0 bases clipped from V and 8 bases from J, the junction kept 4 bases outside the gene matches. The CDR3 consists of 13 residues. The CDR3 DNA reads TGTGCCAGCAGCTTGGGAGGGGGCGAAGAAGCTTTCTTT. Protein product: CASSLGGGEEAFF.

The chain links TRBV19 to TRBJ1-2; 7 nucleotides line up with TRBD1. The CDR3 extends over 14 amino acids. Losses at the gene ends were 7 bases for V and 2 bases for J; bases not matched to a gene: 7. Germline CDR1 LNHDA, CDR2 SQIVND (reference sequence). The CDR3 DNA sequence: TGTGCCAGTAACATGGCGGGACAGAACTATGGCTACACCTTC. Amino acid sequence: CASNMAGQNYGYTF. The full variable domain, completed using reference TRBV19 and TRBJ1-2, is DGGITQSPKYLFRKEGQNVTLSCEQNLNHDAMYWYRQDPGQGLRLIYYSQIVNDFQKGDIAEGYSVSREKKESFPLTVTSAQKNPTAFYLCASNMAGQNYGYTFGSGTRLTVV.

V and J are TRBV7-8 and TRBJ2-1; possible D gene TRBD1, 5 bases. This CDR3 has 13 residues. Germline values: CDR1 SGHVS, CDR2 FQNEAQ. Trimming cost V 1 base and J 7 bases, with 8 bases left between them. CDR3 in DNA: TGTGCCAGCAGCTTAGGGACACCGAATGAGCAGTTCTTC. It encodes CASSLGTPNEQFF. Drawing the rest from reference TRBV7-8 and TRBJ2-1, the complete variable domain is GAGVSQSPRYKVAKRGQDVALRCDPISGHVSLFWYQQALGQGPEFLTYFQNEAQLDKSGLPSDRFFAERPEGSVSTLKIQRTQQEDSAVYLCASSLGTPNEQFFGPGTRLTVL.

The rearrangement links TRBV18 to TRBJ1-2, with D possibly matching TRBD1 (6 bases). The CDR3 runs to 14 residues. V was cut by 3 bases and J by 3 bases, with 11 bases left in between. Germline V gene data show CDR1 as KGHSH and CDR2 as LQKENI. CDR3: CASSPATGYYGYTF. CDR3 coding DNA: TGTGCCAGCTCACCCGCAACAGGGTACTATGGCTACACCTTC.

J is TRBJ2-7 and V is TRBV29-1; the match to TRBD1 covers 11 bases. Germline CDR1 SQVTM, CDR2 ANQGSEA. V lost 7 bases and J lost 6; bases outside the gene matches: 8. The CDR3 is made up of 13 amino acids. The CDR3 spells CSATGTGGGEQYF. The CDR3 region has the DNA TGCAGCGCCACCGGGACAGGGGGTGGCGAGCAGTACTTC.

The chain combines TRBV6-5 with TRBJ1-1; 11 nucleotides align to TRBD1. The V and J ends lost 4 bases and 6 bases, in that order; junction bases with no gene match: 10. Germline lookup yields CDR1 MNHEY and CDR2 SVGAGI. The CDR3 totals 16 residues. The chain's CDR3 is CASSLSGQGVWAEAFF. DNA of the CDR3: TGTGCCAGCAGTTTATCGGGACAGGGGGTGTGGGCTGAAGCTTTCTTT.

The chain couples TRBV4-2 to TRBJ2-7; D unclear. V lost 3 bases to trimming and J lost 6 bases, with 12 bases between them. Germline CDR1 is LGHNA and CDR2 is YNFKEQ. The CDR3 consists of 13 residues. The CDR3 sequence: CASSHLLEREQYF. CDR3 bases: TGTGCCAGCAGCCATCTACTTGAGCGCGAGCAGTACTTC.

The genes are TRBV5-1 and TRBJ2-7; possibly TRBD2 for D (6 bases). In germline, CDR1 is SGHRS, CDR2 YFSETQ. Trimming removed 2 bases at V and 0 bases at J, with 12 bases between. The CDR3 covers 15 residues. The CDR3 sequence is CASSFVTGASYEQYF. The DNA for the CDR3 is TGCGCCAGCAGCTTCGTGACGGGAGCCTCCTACGAGCAGTACTTC.

The chain combines TRBV2 with TRBJ1-2, with 7 bases aligning to TRBD1. The CDR3 is 14 amino acids. Germline values: CDR1 SNHLY, CDR2 FYNNEI. The V segment lost 3 bases and the J segment 4 bases; nucleotides outside the gene matches: 5. Written as DNA, the CDR3 is TGTGCCAGCAGTGAGGAGGGGGCTCGCTATGGCTACACCTTC. Its protein is CASSEEGARYGYTF.